This T cell receptor beta chain was identified in a study of graft-versus-host responses after intestinal transplantation. Background on the study: Transplants were multivisceral, liver-intestinal, or isolated intestinal. Findings of the study overall: GvH clones occurred in recipient marrow; some first appeared in ileum or blood. High graft-versus-host to host-versus-graft T cell clonal ratios marked allografts of patients with graft-donor macrochimerism.

Comment on this clone: The antigen is undetermined.

This CDR3 has 14 amino acids. Germline CDR1 reads SNHLY; CDR2 reads FYNNEI. Trimming removed 6 bases at V and 3 bases at J, with 15 bases between. Using immunoSEQ multiplex PCR, the repertoire was profiled, and TCRdb retains in-frame clones only, with some absent. The sample contains about 54,000 clones, 75% to 95% of which appear only once. The source material was PBMCs, sampled 650 to 690 days after intestinal transplant. The sequence was obtained from a human patient who received an intestinal transplant, so some T cells may come from the graft donor. The V gene is TRBV2, the J gene TRBJ2-7; D call uncertain. CDR3 DNA: TGTGCCAGCAGGGTAATCTCAGAACTCTACGAGCAGTACTTC. Its translation is CASRVISELYEQYF. Together with reference TRBV2 and TRBJ2-7, the CDR3 gives the full variable domain: EPEVTQTPSHQVTQMGQEVILRCVPISNHLYFYWYRQILGQKVEFLVSFYNNEISEKSEIFDDQFSVERPDGSNFTLKIRSTKLEDSAMYFCASRVISELYEQYFGPGTRLTVT.